Below, one TCR beta chain is given with its context. Its antigen is unidentified. From the 120-subject validation cohort, which was separate from the roughly 700-subject first cohort, the donors were drawn. This entry comes from a study of cytomegalovirus exposure and HLA in healthy donors. Study-level background: In a later analysis, the roughly 120 validation repertoires were reported to have used the same platform as the roughly 700 first-cohort repertoires. Whole-study results and caveats: A list of 150 or so TCR beta chains associated with cytomegalovirus was given. Three CMV-associated chains proved CMV antigen-specific in vitro.

Method: immunoSEQ multiplex PCR; TCRdb's copy keeps in-frame clones and lacks some. The repertoire includes 150,000 to 200,000 clones, around 96% of them detected once, and under 0.9% sits in the top ten. CDR1 is SGDLS and CDR2 is YYNGEE in the germline V gene. V lost 4 bases to trimming and J lost 2 bases, with 16 bases between them. The CDR3 has 17 amino acids. The clonotype originates from a woman in her late teens or twenties in good health and CMV-seronegative. This chain connects TRBV9 to TRBJ1-6; possible D gene TRBD1, 5 bases. The specimen was PBMCs. CDR3: CASSSKPGGAYNSPLHF. For the CDR3, the DNA is TGTGCCAGCAGCTCCAAGCCGGGGGGGGCCTATAATTCACCCCTCCACTTT.